Given below is one T cell receptor beta chain in context. The source of the sample is a study of blood T cell repertoires in COVID-19. Sequencing used immunoSEQ multiplex PCR; TCRdb keeps in-frame clones, though not all of them. The sample includes approximately 170,000 clones, less than 90% of them seen just once. V was pared by 3 bases and J by 0 bases, with 4 bases of the junction left unmatched. Germline values: CDR1 SGHTA, CDR2 FQGNSA. The CDR3 has 16 residues. The specimen sequenced was peripheral blood. The sequence derives from a woman between 65 and 79 years old with COVID-19, enrolled during active disease. J is TRBJ2-3 and V is TRBV7-2; 9 nucleotides agree with TRBD1. CDR3 bases: TGTGCCAGCAGCTTGGGACAGGGAAGGAGCACAGATACGCAGTATTTT. Protein: CASSLGQGRSTDTQYF.